This T cell receptor beta chain was identified in a study of shared clonotypes between healthy human individuals. Replicate PCRs run on sorted subsets employed roughly 190 ng DNA, 30,000 to 35,000 T cell genomes. Sequencing was performed with immunoSEQ multiplex PCR; in TCRdb, only in-frame clones are kept and a portion is missing. This table holds millions of clones, approximately 93% found once. Study results and caveats: Estimated richness was generally greater in naive than memory subsets.

The donors were all Caucasian adults (living in Nashville, Tennessee). V shed 2 bases and J shed 1 base, with 9 bases lying between them. Germline V gene lookup returns CDR1 MDHEN and CDR2 SYDVKM. CDR3 length: 15 residues. To note about this clone: Its antigen is not known.

The gene calls are TRBV28 and TRBJ2-1; TRBD2 is a possible D gene (6 bases). This sequence was found in a man younger than 35 in good health. Some clones in this sample may be carry-over from other donors' samples. The sequenced sample consisted of naive CD4+ T cells from PBMCs. The subset denotes: CD45RA+ positively selected. CDR3 bases: TGTGCCAGCAGTTTAGGCGGGACGTCCTACAATGAGCAGTTCTTC. Translating it yields CASSLGGTSYNEQFF. The entire variable domain, with the rest obtained from reference TRBV28 and TRBJ2-1, is as follows: DVKVTQSSRYLVKRTGEKVFLECVQDMDHENMFWYRQDPGLGLRLIYFSYDVKMKEKGDIPEGYSVSREKKERFSLILESASTNQTSMYLCASSLGGTSYNEQFFGPGTRLTVL.